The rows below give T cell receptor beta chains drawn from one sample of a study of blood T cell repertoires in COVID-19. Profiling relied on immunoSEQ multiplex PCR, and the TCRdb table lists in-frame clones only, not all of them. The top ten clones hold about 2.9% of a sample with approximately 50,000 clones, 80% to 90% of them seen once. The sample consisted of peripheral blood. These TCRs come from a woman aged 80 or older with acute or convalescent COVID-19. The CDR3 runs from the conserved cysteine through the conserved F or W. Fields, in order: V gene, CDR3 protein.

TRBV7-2	CASSAGHLYEQYF
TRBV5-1	CASSLGRASTGELFF
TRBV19	CASSTPSGRALQTEAFF
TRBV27	CASSPRGQSYEQYF
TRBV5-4	CASSHRLAGEETQYF
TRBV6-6	CASSGGAAPNQPQHF
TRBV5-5	CASSLTGWNTGELFF
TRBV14	CASSPRTVPAEAFF
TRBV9	CASSVGPGGTDTQYF
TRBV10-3	CAISGGQGSRPSEEKLFF